This is a list of T cell receptor beta chains from one sample in a study of blood T cells in healthy people across ages. MiXCR, run by TCRdb on the 5' RACE reads, gives a single entry per CDR3 protein. The table has 1.5 million to 2 million distinct CDR3 sequences, 28% seen once. Sequencing used blood. All receptors come from a woman between 25 and 40 years old in good health. Both conserved end residues are part of each CDR3. The D gene is left open where the match is weak. Clone sizes are given selectively: once, few, many, or a class where the clone is expanded.

TRBV12-3/TRBV12-4	.	.	TRBJ1-3	CASRYRGNENTIYF	TGTGCCAGCAGGTACCGGGGGAACGAAAACACCATATATTTT
TRBV19	few	.	TRBJ2-4	CASSIDSRSNIQYF	TGTGCCAGTAGTATCGATAGCAGGTCAAACATTCAGTACTTC
TRBV3-1	.	.	TRBJ1-1	CASSPNPASTVTEAFF	TGTGCCAGCAGCCCGAACCCCGCGTCAACGGTAACTGAAGCTTTCTTT
TRBV5-6	few	.	TRBJ1-2	CASQGNPNYGYTF	TGTGCCAGCCAGGGAAATCCTAACTATGGCTACACCTTC
TRBV7-9	many	.	TRBJ2-7	CASSLVRDPEYF	TGTGCCAGCAGCTTAGTCCGGGACCCAGAGTACTTC
TRBV5-1	few	.	TRBJ2-3	CASGSTGSPDTQYF	TGCGCCAGCGGATCAACAGGGTCCCCAGATACGCAGTATTTT
TRBV9	.	TRBD2	TRBJ2-5	CASSVAGEAGQETQYF	TGTGCCAGCAGCGTAGCGGGAGAAGCGGGGCAAGAGACCCAGTACTTC
TRBV5-1	few	TRBD2	TRBJ2-3	CAGSSTNAGGGDTQYF	TGCGCCGGCAGCTCGACTAATGCGGGAGGGGGAGATACGCAGTATTTT
TRBV14	few	TRBD2	TRBJ2-1	CASSQVAGGRFNEQFF	TGTGCCAGCAGCCAAGTGGCGGGAGGAAGATTCAATGAGCAGTTCTTC
TRBV6-1	.	TRBD2	TRBJ2-3	CASSEGIAGGVTDTQYF	TGTGCCAGCAGTGAAGGAATAGCGGGGGGTGTCACAGATACGCAGTATTTT
TRBV29-1	many	.	TRBJ2-5	CSVSSRQVQETQYF	TGCAGCGTTTCCTCTCGGCAGGTCCAAGAGACCCAGTACTTC
TRBV9	.	TRBD2	TRBJ2-5	CASSGGLVDGETQYF	TGTGCCAGCAGCGGCGGACTAGTCGATGGAGAGACCCAGTACTTC
TRBV3-1	few	.	TRBJ2-7	CASSDNWGLTEQYF	TGTGCCAGCAGCGACAATTGGGGGCTTACCGAGCAGTACTTC
TRBV12-3/TRBV12-4	few	TRBD1	TRBJ2-1	CASTGTESYNEQFF	TGTGCCAGCACCGGGACAGAGTCTTACAATGAGCAGTTCTTC
TRBV4-2	few	.	TRBJ2-5	CASSQERPGQGETQYF	TGTGCCAGCAGCCAAGAGAGACCCGGTCAAGGAGAGACCCAGTACTTC
TRBV7-9	.	TRBD2	TRBJ2-5	CASSPALAGEESFTETQYF	TGTGCCAGCAGCCCCGCTCTAGCGGGAGAGGAGAGTTTTACAGAGACCCAGTACTTC
TRBV12-3/TRBV12-4	many	TRBD1	TRBJ2-5	CASGLNQGVQETQYF	TGTGCCAGCGGACTCAACCAGGGGGTCCAAGAGACCCAGTACTTC
TRBV12-3/TRBV12-4	.	TRBD1	TRBJ1-1	CASRGRQGGRQAFF	TGTGCCAGCAGGGGAAGACAGGGAGGGAGACAAGCTTTCTTT
TRBV20-1	many	.	TRBJ2-7	CSASGLGAYEQYF	TGCAGTGCTAGTGGGTTAGGAGCCTACGAGCAGTACTTC
TRBV20-1	.	TRBD2	TRBJ2-7	CSAGRGGSSYNEQYF	TGCAGTGCTGGGCGCGGCGGGAGCTCCTACAATGAGCAGTACTTC
TRBV24-1	few	.	TRBJ1-1	CATSDWAVPSGSTEAFF	TGTGCCACCAGTGATTGGGCAGTCCCGAGCGGGAGCACTGAAGCTTTCTTT
TRBV21-1	.	.	TRBJ1-6	CASSTLPPGQGNSPLHF	TGTGCCAGCTCCACGCTACCCCCGGGACAGGGTAATTCACCCCTCCACTTT
TRBV5-5	many	TRBD2	TRBJ2-7	CASSLYIAGVVNEQYF	TGTGCCAGCAGCTTGTACATAGCGGGAGTGGTAAACGAGCAGTACTTC
TRBV3-1	.	.	TRBJ1-2	CAGSQESGNYGYTF	TGTGCCGGCAGCCAAGAGTCAGGGAACTATGGCTACACCTTC
TRBV3-1	.	.	TRBJ2-3	CASSPLLSGITDTQYF	TGTGCCAGCAGCCCCCTGCTTAGCGGAATAACAGATACGCAGTATTTT
TRBV28	.	.	TRBJ1-2	CASSFRARGPIYGYTF	TGTGCCAGCAGTTTTCGGGCCCGGGGCCCCATCTATGGCTACACCTTC
TRBV5-1	.	.	TRBJ2-7	CASSLAGDSYYEQYF	TGCGCCAGCAGCTTGGCAGGGGATTCGTACTACGAGCAGTACTTC
TRBV2	few	TRBD1	TRBJ1-5	CASQTGGIDQPQHF	TGTGCCAGTCAGACAGGGGGCATCGATCAGCCCCAGCATTTT
TRBV7-2	.	TRBD2	TRBJ2-1	CASSLGGSGRGGYNEQFF	TGTGCCAGCAGCTTAGGGGGTAGCGGGAGAGGGGGTTACAATGAGCAGTTCTTC
TRBV10-3	many	TRBD1	TRBJ2-1	CAISEPGQGAYNEQFF	TGTGCCATCAGTGAGCCGGGACAGGGGGCCTACAATGAGCAGTTCTTC
TRBV5-1	.	.	TRBJ2-3	CASSPDTQADTQYF	TGCGCCAGCAGTCCAGACACGCAGGCAGATACGCAGTATTTT
TRBV20-1	few	TRBD2	TRBJ2-7	CSARGGSGSYEQYF	TGCAGTGCTAGGGGCGGGAGTGGGTCCTACGAGCAGTACTTC
TRBV5-1	few	TRBD1	TRBJ2-7	CASSSGQGVGQYF	TGCGCCAGCAGCTCCGGACAGGGGGTTGGGCAGTACTTC
TRBV3-1	.	TRBD2	TRBJ2-7	CASSQGGRGTSSTYEQYF	TGTGCCAGCAGCCAAGGGGGTCGTGGGACTAGCAGTACGTACGAGCAGTACTTC
TRBV12-5	.	.	TRBJ2-7	CASGFTPGQETYEQYF	TGTGCTAGTGGTTTTACACCGGGACAAGAAACCTACGAGCAGTACTTC
TRBV2	few	.	TRBJ1-5	CASSWGGDQPQHF	TGTGCCAGCTCTTGGGGGGGAGATCAGCCCCAGCATTTT
TRBV29-1	.	.	TRBJ2-1	CSSIMVLDNEQFF	TGCAGCTCTATCATGGTCTTGGACAATGAGCAGTTCTTC
TRBV10-2	.	.	TRBJ1-4	CASSVGVEKLFF	TGCGCCAGCAGTGTCGGGGTTGAAAAACTGTTTTTT
TRBV7-9	once	TRBD1	TRBJ1-1	CASSLFQGDSEAFF	TGTGCCAGCAGCTTATTTCAGGGGGATTCTGAAGCTTTCTTT
TRBV9	.	.	TRBJ1-1	CASSSRQSPLANTEAFF	TGTGCCAGCAGCTCCCGACAGTCCCCCTTGGCGAACACTGAAGCTTTCTTT
TRBV19	.	.	TRBJ2-1	CATHSNNEQFF	TGTGCCACCCACTCGAACAATGAGCAGTTCTTC
TRBV29-1	.	TRBD1	TRBJ2-1	CSVNTGQGAYNEQFF	TGCAGCGTGAACACTGGACAGGGGGCCTACAATGAGCAGTTCTTC
TRBV20-1	.	TRBD1	TRBJ2-5	CSAPNRGEGETQYF	TGCAGTGCTCCCAACAGGGGGGAAGGGGAGACCCAGTACTTC
TRBV5-1	.	TRBD1	TRBJ1-1	CASSSLTGVTEAFF	TGCGCCAGCAGCTCCCTGACAGGGGTCACTGAAGCTTTCTTT
TRBV28	few	TRBD2	TRBJ2-1	CASSPGTSGFRFF	TGTGCCAGCAGTCCTGGGACTAGCGGATTTCGGTTCTTC
TRBV4-1	.	.	TRBJ2-1	CASSQDWLAGEQFF	TGCGCCAGCAGCCAAGATTGGCTAGCCGGTGAGCAGTTCTTC